A selection of T cell receptor beta chains follows, all from one sample in a study of T cell responses to AZD1222 COVID-19 vaccine. The data were produced by immunoSEQ multiplex PCR, yet TCRdb's version contains in-frame clones alone and is incomplete. Of roughly 150,000 clones listed, 80% to 90% are singletons. This specimen was peripheral blood, taken 28 days after the second AZD1222 dose. These receptors were collected from an adult who received the AZD1222 COVID-19 vaccine. Both conserved end residues are part of each CDR3.

V: TRBV2; J: TRBJ1-2; CDR3: CASSEQGRNYGYTF
V: TRBV2; J: TRBJ2-7; CDR3: CASGLSGRATEQYF
V: TRBV4-1; J: TRBJ1-2; CDR3: CASSQGGQSYGYTF
V: TRBV6-6; J: TRBJ1-2; CDR3: CASSYSWGYTF
V: TRBV29-1; J: TRBJ2-7; CDR3: CSVESGVQQYF
V: TRBV19; J: TRBJ1-5; CDR3: CASSMAMGNQPQHF
V: TRBV7-8; J: TRBJ1-3; CDR3: CASSSRQTSSGNTIYF
V: TRBV5-8; J: TRBJ1-5; CDR3: CASSLAGQGSNQPQHF
V: TRBV19; J: TRBJ1-5; CDR3: CASSIRPPAQPQHF
V: TRBV30; J: TRBJ1-5; CDR3: CAWSEEGPQHF
V: TRBV19; J: TRBJ2-7; CDR3: CASSPRTSHSYEQYF
V: TRBV27; J: TRBJ1-2; CDR3: CASSSETGVGYTF
V: TRBV7-9; J: TRBJ1-2; CDR3: CASSLTSLGSGYTF
V: TRBV6-4; J: TRBJ2-5; CDR3: CASRVAGMNQETQYF
V: TRBV6-5; J: TRBJ2-1; CDR3: CASSLGQGAYYEQFF
V: TRBV15; J: TRBJ2-1; CDR3: CATSREVNGIGEQFF
V: TRBV24-1; J: TRBJ2-2; CDR3: CATRGWAGELFF
V: TRBV6-2/TRBV6-3; J: TRBJ2-7; CDR3: CASSPGLTNEQYF
V: TRBV25-1; J: TRBJ2-1; CDR3: CASSSPRGGLSYNEQFF
V: TRBV2; J: TRBJ1-2; CDR3: CASNEDRGEHGYTF
V: TRBV19; J: TRBJ1-5; CDR3: CASSFNRQLYSNQPQHF
V: TRBV6-5; J: TRBJ2-7; CDR3: CASSSPRPPYEQYF
V: TRBV18; J: TRBJ2-5; CDR3: CASSGQGQETQYF
V: TRBV5-6; J: TRBJ2-4; CDR3: CASSPVGGTRNIQYF